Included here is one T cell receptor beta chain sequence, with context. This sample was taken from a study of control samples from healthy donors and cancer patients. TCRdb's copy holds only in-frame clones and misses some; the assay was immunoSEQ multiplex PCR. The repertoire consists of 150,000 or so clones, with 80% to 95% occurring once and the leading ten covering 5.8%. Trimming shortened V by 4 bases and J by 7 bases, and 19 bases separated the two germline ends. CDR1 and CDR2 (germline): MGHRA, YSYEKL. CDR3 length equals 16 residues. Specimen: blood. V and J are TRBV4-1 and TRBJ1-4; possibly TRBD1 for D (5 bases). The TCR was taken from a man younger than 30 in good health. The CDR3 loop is CASSRGELLTFEKLFF. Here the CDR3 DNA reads TGCGCCAGCAGCCGGGGGGAGCTCCTAACCTTTGAAAAACTGTTTTTT.